This T cell receptor beta chain was identified in a study of OX40 agonist ivuxolimab in advanced cancers. Study in general: The drug used for patients, ivuxolimab, was an agonistic anti-OX40 (CD134) antibody. Study-wide results and limits: In general, CD8+ T cells held more expanded clones than CD4+ did, on average. The study did not work out the antigen specificity of the expanded peripheral T cells.

With respect to this clone: Its antigen remains unknown.

V was shortened by 1 base and J by 0 bases, with 3 bases between the two germline ends. The CDR3 has 12 residues. Germline CDR1 is GTSNPN and CDR2 is SVGIG (reference sequence). Generated by immunoSEQ multiplex PCR, the TCRdb table keeps only in-frame clones and is missing some. The data contain tens of thousands of clones, about nine tenths of them seen just once; the ten biggest clones take up around 3.5%. The chain links TRBV30 to TRBJ1-1; D uncertain. Source: CD4+ or CD8+ T cells sorted from blood, taken in a trial of the OX40 agonist ivuxolimab. This sequence was found in an adult with an advanced solid tumor such as melanoma, head and neck, liver or kidney cancer. CDR3 in DNA: TGTGCCTGGAGTGCCATGAACACTGAAGCTTTCTTT. Amino acid sequence: CAWSAMNTEAFF.